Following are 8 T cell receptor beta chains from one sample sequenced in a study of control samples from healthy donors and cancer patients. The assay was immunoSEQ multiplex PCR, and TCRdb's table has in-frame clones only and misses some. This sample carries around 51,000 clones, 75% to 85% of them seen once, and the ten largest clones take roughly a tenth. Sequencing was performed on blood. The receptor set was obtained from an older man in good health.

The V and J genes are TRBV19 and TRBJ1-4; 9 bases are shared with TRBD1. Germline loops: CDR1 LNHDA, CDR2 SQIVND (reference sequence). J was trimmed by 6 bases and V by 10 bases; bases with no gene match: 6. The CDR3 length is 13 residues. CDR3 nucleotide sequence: TGTGCCACGGGACAGGGTGTCTATGAAAAACTGTTTTTT. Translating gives CATGQGVYEKLFF.

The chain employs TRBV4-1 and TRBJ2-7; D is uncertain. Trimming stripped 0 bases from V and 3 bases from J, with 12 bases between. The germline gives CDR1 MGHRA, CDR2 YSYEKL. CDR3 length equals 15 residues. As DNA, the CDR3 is TGCGCCAGCAGCCAAGATCCACTATCCAACTACGAGCAGTACTTC. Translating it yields CASSQDPLSNYEQYF.

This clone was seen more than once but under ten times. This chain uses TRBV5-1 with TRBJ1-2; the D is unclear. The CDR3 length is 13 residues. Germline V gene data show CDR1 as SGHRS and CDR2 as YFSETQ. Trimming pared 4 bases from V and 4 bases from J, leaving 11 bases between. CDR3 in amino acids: CASSLPGGYGYTF. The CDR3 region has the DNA TGCGCCAGCAGCCTACCCGGCGGCTATGGCTACACCTTC.

The CDR3, as DNA: TGTGCCAGTAGTATACGAGGTCTGTCGACTTCACCCCTCCACTTT. The encoded protein is CASSIRGLSTSPLHF. The chain uses TRBV19 and TRBJ1-6; D is uncertain. The germline V gene has CDR1 LNHDA and CDR2 SQIVND (reference sequence). CDR3 length equals 15 residues. With 2 bases removed from V and 9 bases from J, the gap between germline ends came to 14 bases.

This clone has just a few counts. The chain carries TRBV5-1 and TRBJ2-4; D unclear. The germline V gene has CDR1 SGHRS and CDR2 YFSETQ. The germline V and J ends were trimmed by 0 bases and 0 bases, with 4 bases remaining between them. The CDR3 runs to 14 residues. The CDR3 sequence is CASSLDLAKNIQYF. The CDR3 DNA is TGCGCCAGCAGCTTGGATTTAGCCAAAAACATTCAGTACTTC.

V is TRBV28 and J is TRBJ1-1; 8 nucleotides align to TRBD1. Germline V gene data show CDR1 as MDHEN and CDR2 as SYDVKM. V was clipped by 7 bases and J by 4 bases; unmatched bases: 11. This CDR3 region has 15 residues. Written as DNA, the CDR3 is TGTGCCAGCACGACAGGGGCGCGGGCGGGCACTGAAGCTTTCTTT. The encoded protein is CASTTGARAGTEAFF.

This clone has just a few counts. The CDR3 DNA reads as TGTGCCAGCAGCGGACAGCCGAACACTGAAGCTTTCTTT. Protein sequence: CASSGQPNTEAFF. V gene TRBV6-2 or TRBV6-3 combines with J gene TRBJ1-1; tentatively, D is TRBD1 (6 bases). The CDR3 consists of 13 residues. V lost 6 bases, J lost 1 base, and 9 bases lay in between. Germline values: CDR1 MNHEY, CDR2 SVGEGT.

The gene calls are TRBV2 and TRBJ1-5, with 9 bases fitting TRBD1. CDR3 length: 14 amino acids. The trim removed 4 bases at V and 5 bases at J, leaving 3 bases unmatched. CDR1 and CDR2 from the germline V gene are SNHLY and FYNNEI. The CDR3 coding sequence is TGTGCCAGCAGTGGTCGGGACAGGGATCAGCCCCAGCATTTT. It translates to CASSGRDRDQPQHF.